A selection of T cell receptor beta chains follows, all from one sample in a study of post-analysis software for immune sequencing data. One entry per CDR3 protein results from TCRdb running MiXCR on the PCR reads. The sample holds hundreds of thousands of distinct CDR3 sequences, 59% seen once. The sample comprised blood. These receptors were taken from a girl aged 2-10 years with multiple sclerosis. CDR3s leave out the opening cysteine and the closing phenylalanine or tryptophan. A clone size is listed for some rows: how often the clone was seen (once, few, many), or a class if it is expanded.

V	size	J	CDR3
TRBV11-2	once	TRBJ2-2	ASSLDPGEGNTGELF
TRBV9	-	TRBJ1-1	ASSVQGAGGEAF
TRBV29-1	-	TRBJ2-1	SVESSSGPYNEQF
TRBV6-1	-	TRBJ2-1	ASRPSSGGGYYNEQF
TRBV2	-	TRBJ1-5	ASSGDRGRRNQPQH
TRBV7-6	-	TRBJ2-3	ASTGSPRGGSLDTQY
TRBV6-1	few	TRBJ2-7	ASIKDRFEQY
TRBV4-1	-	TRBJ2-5	ASSQGPSAGQETQY
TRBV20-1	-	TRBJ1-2	SARDGRRTYGYT
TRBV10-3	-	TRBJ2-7	AISGDRDRAYEQY
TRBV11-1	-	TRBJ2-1	ASSLSPSVGDEQF
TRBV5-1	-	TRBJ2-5	ASSLGTEQTQY
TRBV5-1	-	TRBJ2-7	ASSSDSSHGYEQY
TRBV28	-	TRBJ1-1	ASRDGQGTPEAF
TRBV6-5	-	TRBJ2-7	ASRGTGGRSYEQY
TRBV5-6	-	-	ASSSRSPYNEQY
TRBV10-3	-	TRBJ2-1	AITDRDTGGGDHNEQF
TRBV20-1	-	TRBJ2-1	SARDQGLADPYNEQF
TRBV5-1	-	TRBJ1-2	ASSLAVTANYGYT
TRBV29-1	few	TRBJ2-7	SVGRAAYEQY
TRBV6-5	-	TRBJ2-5	ASSRAGIGDIRY
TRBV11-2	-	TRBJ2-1	ASSPVGVASYNEQF
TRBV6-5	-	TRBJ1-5	ASSYIPHGTGMSSNQPQH
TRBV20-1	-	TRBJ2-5	SARRSTGGPETQY
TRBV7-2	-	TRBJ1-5	ASSFAFDSPQH
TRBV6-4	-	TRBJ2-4	ASSRSDNRGRRAPAKNIQY